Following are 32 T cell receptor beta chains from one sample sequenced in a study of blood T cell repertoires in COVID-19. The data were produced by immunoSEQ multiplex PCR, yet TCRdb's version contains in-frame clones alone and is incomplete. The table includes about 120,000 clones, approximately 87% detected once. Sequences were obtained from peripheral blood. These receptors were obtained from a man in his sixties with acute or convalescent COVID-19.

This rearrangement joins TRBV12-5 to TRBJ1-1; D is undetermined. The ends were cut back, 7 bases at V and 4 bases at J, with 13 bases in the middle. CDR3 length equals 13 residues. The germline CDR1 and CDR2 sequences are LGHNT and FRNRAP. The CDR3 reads CASAPEKSTEAFF. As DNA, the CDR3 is TGTGCTAGTGCACCCGAAAAGAGCACTGAAGCTTTCTTT.

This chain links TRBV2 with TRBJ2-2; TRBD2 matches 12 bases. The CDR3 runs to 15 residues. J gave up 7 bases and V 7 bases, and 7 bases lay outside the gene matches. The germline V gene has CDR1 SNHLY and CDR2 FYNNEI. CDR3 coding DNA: TGTGCCAGCACGACTAGCGGGAGAACCTACGGGGAGCTGTTTTTT. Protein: CASTTSGRTYGELFF.

CDR3 protein: CASSLAPDSYEQYF. The DNA of the CDR3 is TGCGCCAGCAGCTTGGCCCCCGACAGCTACGAGCAGTACTTC. This chain joins TRBV5-1 and TRBJ2-7; tentative D call: TRBD1 (5 bases). CDR1 is SGHRS and CDR2 is YFSETQ in the germline V gene. The CDR3 totals 14 residues. Between the trimmed V and J ends, which lost 0 bases and 3 bases, there was a span of 10 bases.

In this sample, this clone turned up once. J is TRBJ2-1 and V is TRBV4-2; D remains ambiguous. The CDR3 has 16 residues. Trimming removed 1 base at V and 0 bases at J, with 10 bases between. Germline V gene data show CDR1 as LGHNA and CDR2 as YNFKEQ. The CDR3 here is CASSQGPGVSYNEQFF. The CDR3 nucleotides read TGTGCCAGCAGCCAAGGACCAGGCGTCTCCTACAATGAGCAGTTCTTC.

This chain's CDR3 is CASSQDEAAGEDGELFF. The CDR3 nucleotides read TGTGCCAGCAGCCAAGATGAGGCGGCGGGAGAGGACGGGGAGCTGTTTTTT. The chain couples TRBV3-1 (or the pseudogene TRBV3-2) to TRBJ2-2; 7 nucleotides align to TRBD2. The CDR3 contains 17 residues. Germline V gene sequence: CDR1 LGHDT, CDR2 YNNKEL (reference sequence). J gave up 7 bases and V 0 bases, and 11 bases lay outside the gene matches.

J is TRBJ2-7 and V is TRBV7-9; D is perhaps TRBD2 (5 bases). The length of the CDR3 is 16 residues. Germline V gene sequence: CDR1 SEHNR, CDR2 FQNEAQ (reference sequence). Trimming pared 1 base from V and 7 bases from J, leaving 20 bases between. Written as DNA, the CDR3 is TGTGCCAGCAGCTTAGGTGGGAGATGGCCCCCTCGGGAGCAGTACTTC. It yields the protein CASSLGGRWPPREQYF.

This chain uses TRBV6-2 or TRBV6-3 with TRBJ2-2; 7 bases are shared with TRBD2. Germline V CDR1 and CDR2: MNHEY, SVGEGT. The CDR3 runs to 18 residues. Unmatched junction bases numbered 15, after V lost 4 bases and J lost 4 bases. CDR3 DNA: TGTGCCAGCAGTTCTCCCCAGGCGGGAGTGGCGGGCACCGGGGAGCTGTTTTTT. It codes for CASSSPQAGVAGTGELFF.

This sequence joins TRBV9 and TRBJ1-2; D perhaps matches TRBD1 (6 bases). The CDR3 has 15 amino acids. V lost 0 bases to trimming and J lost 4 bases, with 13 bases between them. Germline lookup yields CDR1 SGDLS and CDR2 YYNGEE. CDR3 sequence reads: CASSVGGRGSYGYTF. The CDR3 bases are TGTGCCAGCAGCGTAGGAGGCAGGGGTTCCTATGGCTACACCTTC.

The CDR3 nucleotides read TGTGCCTGGAGTTCTTCTCCCGGGGAGCTGTTTTTT. The encoded protein is CAWSSSPGELFF. The chain has TRBV30 and TRBJ2-2; D gene uncertain. CDR3 length: 12 residues. From germline, CDR1 is GTSNPN and CDR2 SVGIG (reference sequence). Between the trimmed V and J ends, which lost 2 bases and 6 bases, there was a span of 7 bases. The variable domain in full, with the rest retrieved from reference TRBV30 and TRBJ2-2, is SQTIHQWPATLVQPVGSPLSLECTVEGTSNPNLYWYRQAAGRGLQLLFYSVGIGQISSEVPQNLSASRPQDRQFILSSKKLLLSDSGFYLCAWSSSPGELFFGEGSRLTVL.

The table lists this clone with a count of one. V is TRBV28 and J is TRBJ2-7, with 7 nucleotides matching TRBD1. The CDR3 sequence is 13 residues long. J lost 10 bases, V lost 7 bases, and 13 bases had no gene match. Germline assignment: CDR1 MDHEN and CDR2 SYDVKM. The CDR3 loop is CASTSGDRNIQYF. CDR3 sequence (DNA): TGTGCCAGCACTTCAGGGGACAGAAATATACAGTACTTC. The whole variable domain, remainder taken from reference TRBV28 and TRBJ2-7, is DVKVTQSSRYLVKRTGEKVFLECVQDMDHENMFWYRQDPGLGLRLIYFSYDVKMKEKGDIPEGYSVSREKKERFSLILESASTNQTSMYLCASTSGDRNIQYFGPGTRLTVT.

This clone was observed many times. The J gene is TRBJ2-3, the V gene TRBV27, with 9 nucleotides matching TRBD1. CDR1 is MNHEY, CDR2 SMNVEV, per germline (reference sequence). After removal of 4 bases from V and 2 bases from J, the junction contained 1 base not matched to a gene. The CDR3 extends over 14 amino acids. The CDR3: CASSWDRDTDTQYF. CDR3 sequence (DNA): TGTGCCAGCAGTTGGGACAGGGACACAGATACGCAGTATTTT.

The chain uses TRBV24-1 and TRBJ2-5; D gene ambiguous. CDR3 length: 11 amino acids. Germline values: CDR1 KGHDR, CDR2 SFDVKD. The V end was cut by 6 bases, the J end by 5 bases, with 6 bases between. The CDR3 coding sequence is TGTGCCACCAGTCAGTCGGAGACCCAGTACTTC. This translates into CATSQSETQYF.

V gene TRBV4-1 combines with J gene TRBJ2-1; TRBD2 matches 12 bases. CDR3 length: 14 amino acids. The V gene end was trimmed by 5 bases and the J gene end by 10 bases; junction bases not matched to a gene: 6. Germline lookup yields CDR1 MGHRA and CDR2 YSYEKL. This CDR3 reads CASSILAGGGEQFF. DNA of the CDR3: TGCGCCAGCAGCATACTAGCGGGAGGTGGGGAGCAGTTCTTC.

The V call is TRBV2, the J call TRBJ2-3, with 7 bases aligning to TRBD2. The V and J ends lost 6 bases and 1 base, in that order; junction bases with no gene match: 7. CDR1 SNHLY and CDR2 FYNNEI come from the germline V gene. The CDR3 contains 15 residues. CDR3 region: CASRDGTTGTDTQYF. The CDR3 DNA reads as TGTGCCAGCAGAGACGGGACTACCGGCACAGATACGCAGTATTTT.

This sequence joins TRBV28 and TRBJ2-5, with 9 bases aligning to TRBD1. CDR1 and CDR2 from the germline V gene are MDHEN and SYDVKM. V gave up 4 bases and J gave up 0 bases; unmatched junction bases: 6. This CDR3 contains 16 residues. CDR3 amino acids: CASSWTGEGYQETQYF. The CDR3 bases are TGTGCCAGCAGTTGGACAGGGGAGGGGTACCAAGAGACCCAGTACTTC.

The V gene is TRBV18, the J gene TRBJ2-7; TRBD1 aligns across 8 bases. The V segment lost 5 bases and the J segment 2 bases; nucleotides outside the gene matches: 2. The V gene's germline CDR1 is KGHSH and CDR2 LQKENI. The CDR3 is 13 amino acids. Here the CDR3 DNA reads TGTGCCAGCTCAGGACAGGGCCCCTACGAGCAGTACTTC. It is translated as CASSGQGPYEQYF.

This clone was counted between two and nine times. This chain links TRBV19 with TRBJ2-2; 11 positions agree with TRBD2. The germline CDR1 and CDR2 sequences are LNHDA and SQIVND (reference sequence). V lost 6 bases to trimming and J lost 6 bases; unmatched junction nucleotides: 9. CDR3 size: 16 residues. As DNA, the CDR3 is TGTGCCAGTAGCCGTCCGGGACTAGCGGCTGCCGGGGAGCTGTTTTTT. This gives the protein CASSRPGLAAAGELFF.

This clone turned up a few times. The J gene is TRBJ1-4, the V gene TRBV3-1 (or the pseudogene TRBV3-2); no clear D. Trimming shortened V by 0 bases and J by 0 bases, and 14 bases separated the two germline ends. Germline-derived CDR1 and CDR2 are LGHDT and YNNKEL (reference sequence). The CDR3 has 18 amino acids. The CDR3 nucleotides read TGTGCCAGCAGCCAAGACCCCTTGCTGGGAGCAACTAATGAAAAACTGTTTTTT. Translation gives CASSQDPLLGATNEKLFF.

The CDR3 here is CASSLGAGGSYEQYF. As DNA, the CDR3 is TGTGCCAGCAGCTTGGGGGCGGGAGGCTCATACGAGCAGTACTTC. The chain is built from TRBV5-4 and TRBJ2-7; 8 bases agree with TRBD2. The germline gives CDR1 SGHNT, CDR2 YYREEE (reference sequence). CDR3 length: 15 amino acids. V was pared by 0 bases and J by 4 bases, with 6 bases of the junction left unmatched.

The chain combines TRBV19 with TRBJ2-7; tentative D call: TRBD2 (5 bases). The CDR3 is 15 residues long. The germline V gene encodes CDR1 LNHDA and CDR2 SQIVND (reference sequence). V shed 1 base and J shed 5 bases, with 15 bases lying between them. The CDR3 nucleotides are TGTGCCAGTAGTATAGGGCAACCGGGGAGTAACGAGCAGTACTTC. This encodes CASSIGQPGSNEQYF.

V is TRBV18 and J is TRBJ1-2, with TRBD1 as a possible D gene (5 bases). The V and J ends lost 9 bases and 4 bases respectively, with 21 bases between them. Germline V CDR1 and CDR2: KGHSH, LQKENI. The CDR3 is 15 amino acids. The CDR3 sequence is CASYSPTDSFYGYTF. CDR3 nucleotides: TGTGCCAGTTATTCACCTACCGACAGCTTCTATGGCTACACCTTC. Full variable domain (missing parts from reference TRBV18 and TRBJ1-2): NAGVMQNPRHLVRRRGQEARLRCSPMKGHSHVYWYRQLPEEGLKFMVYLQKENIIDESGMPKERFSAEFPKEGPSILRIQQVVRGDSAAYFCASYSPTDSFYGYTFGSGTRLTVV.

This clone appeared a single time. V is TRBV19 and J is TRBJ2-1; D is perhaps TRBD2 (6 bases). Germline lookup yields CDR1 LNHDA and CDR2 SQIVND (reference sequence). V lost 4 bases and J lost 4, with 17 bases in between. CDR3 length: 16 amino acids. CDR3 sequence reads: CASSKFGGRGYNEQFF. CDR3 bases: TGTGCCAGTAGTAAATTCGGTGGACGGGGGTACAATGAGCAGTTCTTC.

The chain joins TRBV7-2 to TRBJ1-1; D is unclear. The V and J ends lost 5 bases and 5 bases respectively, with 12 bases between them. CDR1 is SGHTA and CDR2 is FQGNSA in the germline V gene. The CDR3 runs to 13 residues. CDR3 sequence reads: CASSLTPRTEAFF. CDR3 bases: TGTGCCAGCAGCCTCACCCCTCGGACTGAAGCTTTCTTT.

This chain's CDR3 is CASSYAGVNYEQYF. CDR3 DNA: TGTGCCAGCAGTTACGCAGGGGTAAACTACGAGCAGTACTTC. V usage is TRBV6-5 and J usage is TRBJ2-7; D may be TRBD1 (6 bases). Trimming cost V 2 bases and J 3 bases, with 11 bases left between them. The germline V gene encodes CDR1 MNHEY and CDR2 SVGAGI. The CDR3 contains 14 residues.

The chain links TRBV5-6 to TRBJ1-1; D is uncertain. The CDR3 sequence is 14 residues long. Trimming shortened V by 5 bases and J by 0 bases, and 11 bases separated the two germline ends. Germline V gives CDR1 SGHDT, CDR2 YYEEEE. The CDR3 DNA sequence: TGTGCCAGCAGTTCGCAGAAGTTGAACACTGAAGCTTTCTTT. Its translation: CASSSQKLNTEAFF.

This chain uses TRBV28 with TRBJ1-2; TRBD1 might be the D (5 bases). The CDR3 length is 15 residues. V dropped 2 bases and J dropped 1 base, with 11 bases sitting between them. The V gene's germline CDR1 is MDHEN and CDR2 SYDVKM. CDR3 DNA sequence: TGTGCCAGCAGTTTACGGGGGACGGTTAACTATGGCTACACCTTC. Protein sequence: CASSLRGTVNYGYTF.

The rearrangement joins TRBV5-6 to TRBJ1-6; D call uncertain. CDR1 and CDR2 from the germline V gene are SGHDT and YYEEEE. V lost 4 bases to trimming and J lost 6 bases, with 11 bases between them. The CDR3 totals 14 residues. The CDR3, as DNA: TGTGCCAGCAGCCCTGGACTTCCTAATTCACCCCTCCACTTT. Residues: CASSPGLPNSPLHF. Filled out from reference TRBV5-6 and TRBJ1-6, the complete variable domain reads DAGVTQSPTHLIKTRGQQVTLRCSPKSGHDTVSWYQQALGQGPQFIFQYYEEEERQRGNFPDRFSGHQFPNYSSELNVNALLLGDSALYLCASSPGLPNSPLHFGNGTRLTVT.

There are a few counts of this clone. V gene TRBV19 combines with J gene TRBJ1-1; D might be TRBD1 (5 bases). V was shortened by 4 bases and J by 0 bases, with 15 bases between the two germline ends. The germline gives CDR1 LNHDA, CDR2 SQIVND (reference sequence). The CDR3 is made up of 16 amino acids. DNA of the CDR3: TGTGCCAGTAGTACCGCCTGGGGGGAAATGAACACTGAAGCTTTCTTT. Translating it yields CASSTAWGEMNTEAFF. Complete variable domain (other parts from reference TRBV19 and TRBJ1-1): DGGITQSPKYLFRKEGQNVTLSCEQNLNHDAMYWYRQDPGQGLRLIYYSQIVNDFQKGDIAEGYSVSREKKESFPLTVTSAQKNPTAFYLCASSTAWGEMNTEAFFGQGTRLTVV.

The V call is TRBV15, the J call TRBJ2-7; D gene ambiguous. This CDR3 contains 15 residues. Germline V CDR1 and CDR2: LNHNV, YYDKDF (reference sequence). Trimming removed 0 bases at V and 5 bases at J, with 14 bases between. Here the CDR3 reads CATSRDDPRIDEQYF. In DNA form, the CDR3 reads TGTGCCACCAGCAGAGATGACCCGAGGATCGACGAGCAGTACTTC.

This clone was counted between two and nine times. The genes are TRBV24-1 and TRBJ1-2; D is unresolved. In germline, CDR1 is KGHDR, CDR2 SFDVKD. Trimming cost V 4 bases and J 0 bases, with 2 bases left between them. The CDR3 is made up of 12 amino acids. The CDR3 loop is CATSDSNYGYTF. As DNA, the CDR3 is TGTGCCACCAGTGACTCTAACTATGGCTACACCTTC.

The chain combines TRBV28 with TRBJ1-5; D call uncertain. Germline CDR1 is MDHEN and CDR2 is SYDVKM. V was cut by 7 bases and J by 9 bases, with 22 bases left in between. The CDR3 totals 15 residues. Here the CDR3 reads CASTPNSYRAGPQHF. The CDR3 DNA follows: TGTGCCAGCACCCCCAATTCTTATCGCGCCGGGCCCCAGCATTTT.

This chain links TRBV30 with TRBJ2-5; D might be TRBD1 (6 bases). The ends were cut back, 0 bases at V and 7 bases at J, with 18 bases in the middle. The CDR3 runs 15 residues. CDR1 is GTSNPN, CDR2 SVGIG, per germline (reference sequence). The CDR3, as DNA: TGTGCCTGGAGTGTTGGACTCTCCCAAGGGGGGACCCAGTACTTC. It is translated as CAWSVGLSQGGTQYF.